Below, 24 T cell receptor beta chains from the same sample are listed, as sequenced in a study of blood T cell repertoires in COVID-19. Profiling relied on immunoSEQ multiplex PCR, and the TCRdb table lists in-frame clones only, not all of them. The table includes roughly 350,000 clones, 87% detected once. Sequenced sample: peripheral blood. These receptors all stem from a woman between 45 and 65 years old with COVID-19, enrolled during active disease.

The chain carries TRBV3-1 (or the pseudogene TRBV3-2) and TRBJ2-1; 7 bases match TRBD2. Germline CDR1 LGHDT, CDR2 YNNKEL (reference sequence). After removal of 3 bases from V and 0 bases from J, the junction contained 2 bases not matched to a gene. The CDR3 is 15 amino acids. This CDR3 reads CASSQIAGSYNEQFF. The DNA of the CDR3 is TGTGCCAGCAGCCAGATAGCGGGCTCCTACAATGAGCAGTTCTTC.

The chain carries TRBV19 and TRBJ2-7, with 11 bases lining up with TRBD1. With 5 bases clipped from V and 6 bases from J, the junction kept 12 bases outside the gene matches. The V gene's germline CDR1 is LNHDA and CDR2 SQIVND (reference sequence). There are 16 residues in the CDR3. CDR3 amino acids: CASSAYFGQGAGEQYF. In DNA form, the CDR3 reads TGTGCCAGTAGTGCCTATTTCGGACAGGGGGCGGGCGAGCAGTACTTC. Filled out from reference TRBV19 and TRBJ2-7, the complete variable domain reads DGGITQSPKYLFRKEGQNVTLSCEQNLNHDAMYWYRQDPGQGLRLIYYSQIVNDFQKGDIAEGYSVSREKKESFPLTVTSAQKNPTAFYLCASSAYFGQGAGEQYFGPGTRLTVT.

The rearrangement uses TRBV5-4 and TRBJ1-1; 7 bases map to TRBD1. The CDR3 contains 15 residues. CDR1 SGHNT and CDR2 YYREEE come from the germline V gene (reference sequence). With 1 base clipped from V and 3 bases from J, the junction kept 6 bases outside the gene matches. CDR3 in amino acids: CASSLRRTGYTEAFF. The CDR3 DNA reads TGTGCCAGCAGCTTGCGCCGGACAGGCTACACTGAAGCTTTCTTT.

The genes are TRBV5-1 and TRBJ1-1; D may be TRBD1 (6 bases). The germline CDR1 and CDR2 sequences are SGHRS and YFSETQ. The CDR3 runs to 14 residues. Deletions cut 3 bases from V and 1 base from J, with 10 bases between. The CDR3 DNA reads TGCGCCAGCAGCTGGGGACACCCGAACACTGAAGCTTTCTTT. Translating it yields CASSWGHPNTEAFF.

V is TRBV7-8 and J is TRBJ1-6, with 9 bases aligning to TRBD1. The germline gives CDR1 SGHVS, CDR2 FQNEAQ. The CDR3 totals 16 residues. After removal of 3 bases from V and 6 bases from J, the junction contained 6 bases not matched to a gene. The DNA for the CDR3 is TGTGCCAGCAGCTTTCCTCGGGGACAGGGTAATTCACCCCTCCACTTT. Its translation is CASSFPRGQGNSPLHF.

This rearrangement joins TRBV7-9 to TRBJ1-1; TRBD1 matches at 7 bases. J lost 2 bases, V lost 11 bases, and 8 bases had no gene match. CDR1 is SEHNR, CDR2 FQNEAQ, per germline (reference sequence). The CDR3 contains 13 residues. The CDR3 loop is CADRGGDNTEAFF. In DNA form, the CDR3 reads TGTGCCGACAGAGGGGGCGATAACACTGAAGCTTTCTTT.

This clone was recorded only once. This chain links TRBV2 with TRBJ2-5; the D is unclear. The CDR3 sequence is 11 residues long. The germline gives CDR1 SNHLY, CDR2 FYNNEI. V was pared by 7 bases and J by 1 base, with 4 bases between. The CDR3 DNA follows: TGTGCCAGCACTGTCCAAGAGACCCAGTACTTC. Its protein product is CASTVQETQYF.

This clone was counted a few times. The chain links TRBV5-5 to TRBJ1-5; D is possibly TRBD1 (6 bases). The V gene lost 4 bases and the J gene lost 7 bases, with 15 bases spanning the gap. Per the germline V gene, CDR1 is SGHKS and CDR2 is YYEKEE (reference sequence). CDR3 size: 14 residues. The DNA for the CDR3 is TGTGCCAGCAGCGAACAGGGTAATGTACAGCCCCAGCATTTT. It specifies CASSEQGNVQPQHF.

The V gene is TRBV7-8, the J gene TRBJ2-1; 8 nucleotides match TRBD2. In germline, CDR1 is SGHVS, CDR2 FQNEAQ. The CDR3 is 15 residues long. Trimming at V came to 4 bases and at J to 9 bases, leaving 11 bases not matched to a gene. The DNA of the CDR3 is TGTGCCAGCAGCTCGGGGACTAGTGGGGCGAGTGAGCAGTTCTTC. Protein: CASSSGTSGASEQFF.

This clone has more than one count but fewer than ten. The chain recombines TRBV6-2 or TRBV6-3 with TRBJ2-7; 7 bases line up with TRBD1. Germline V CDR1 and CDR2: MNHEY, SVGEGT. After removal of 5 bases from V and 5 bases from J, the junction contained 6 bases not matched to a gene. This CDR3 has 13 amino acids. The CDR3 DNA reads as TGTGCCAGCAGTCAGACAGGGATCCACGAGCAGTACTTC. This sequence encodes CASSQTGIHEQYF.

This chain joins TRBV4-2 and TRBJ1-2; TRBD1 aligns across 9 bases. Germline CDR1 reads LGHNA; CDR2 reads YNFKEQ. CDR3 length equals 15 residues. With 4 bases clipped from V and 4 bases from J, the junction kept 7 bases outside the gene matches. DNA of the CDR3: TGTGCCAGCAGCCCGGGACAGGGAGTTATCTATGGCTACACCTTC. As protein: CASSPGQGVIYGYTF.

The chain uses TRBV12-3 or TRBV12-4 and TRBJ1-1; no firm D call. V gave up 4 bases and J gave up 3 bases, with 6 bases separating them. The CDR3 loop spans 12 amino acids. This chain's CDR3 is CASSSLDTEAFF. In DNA, the CDR3 is TGTGCCAGCAGTTCACTGGACACTGAAGCTTTCTTT.

This clone was picked up one time. The chain couples TRBV7-2 to TRBJ2-3, with 12 bases that match TRBD2. Germline-derived CDR1 and CDR2 are SGHTA and FQGNSA. This CDR3 is 18 amino acids long. J was trimmed by 3 bases and V by 1 base; bases with no gene match: 8. The CDR3: CASSLDLRTSGKTDTQYF. The CDR3 coding sequence is TGTGCCAGCAGCTTAGATCTCAGGACTAGCGGGAAGACAGATACGCAGTATTTT.

Only one count was recorded for this clone. CDR3 loop: CAWSVQFGERRNNEQFF. Written as DNA, the CDR3 is TGTGCCTGGAGTGTACAATTCGGGGAGCGGAGAAACAATGAGCAGTTCTTC. The chain recombines TRBV30 with TRBJ2-1, with a weak D call TRBD2 (5 bases). Germline V CDR1 and CDR2: GTSNPN, SVGIG (reference sequence). Trimming stripped 0 bases from V and 5 bases from J, with 20 bases between. CDR3 length: 17 residues. Combining the CDR3 with reference TRBV30 and TRBJ2-1 gives the whole variable domain SQTIHQWPATLVQPVGSPLSLECTVEGTSNPNLYWYRQAAGRGLQLLFYSVGIGQISSEVPQNLSASRPQDRQFILSSKKLLLSDSGFYLCAWSVQFGERRNNEQFFGPGTRLTVL.

The V gene is TRBV18, the J gene TRBJ1-1; a possible D gene is TRBD1 (6 bases). Trimming left V 0 bases short and J 10 bases short, with 12 bases between. CDR3 length equals 13 residues. Germline V gives CDR1 KGHSH, CDR2 LQKENI. The CDR3 DNA follows: TGTGCCAGCTCACCACCCGGTCGGGGGGCAGCTTTCTTT. Protein: CASSPPGRGAAFF.

This chain connects TRBV6-5 to TRBJ2-7, with 7 bases matching TRBD2. The V gene end was trimmed by 8 bases and the J gene end by 0 bases; junction bases not matched to a gene: 10. Per the germline V gene, CDR1 is MNHEY and CDR2 is SVGAGI. This CDR3 is 15 amino acids long. For the CDR3, the DNA is TGTGCCAGCTGGGGGGGTCTAGCGAGCTCCTACGAGCAGTACTTC. This codes for CASWGGLASSYEQYF.

The rearrangement joins TRBV29-1 to TRBJ2-7; 11 nucleotides match TRBD2. The CDR3 spans 15 residues. CDR1 and CDR2 from the germline V gene are SQVTM and ANQGSEA. V shed 3 bases and J 0 bases; nucleotides not matched to a gene: 4. CDR3 sequence (DNA): TGCAGCGTTGAGAAACTAGCGGGAGACTCCTACGAGCAGTACTTC. It translates to CSVEKLAGDSYEQYF.

The chain recombines TRBV7-8 with TRBJ1-2; 10 bases are shared with TRBD1. Germline assignment: CDR1 SGHVS and CDR2 FQNEAQ. Trimming removed 5 bases from V and 4 bases from J; junction bases left unmatched: 4. There are 14 residues in the CDR3. DNA for the CDR3: TGTGCCAGCAGCATGACAGGGGGCGGCTATGGCTACACCTTC. Residues: CASSMTGGGYGYTF.

The chain combines TRBV11-2 with TRBJ2-1, with 8 positions matching TRBD1. Germline CDR1 is SGHAT and CDR2 is FQNNGV. The CDR3 length is 16 residues. V shed 2 bases, J shed 4 bases, and the junction held 7 bases outside the gene matches. This CDR3 reads CASSLIPQGAYNEQFF. The CDR3 region has the DNA TGTGCCAGCAGCTTAATTCCCCAGGGGGCGTACAATGAGCAGTTCTTC.

The chain recombines TRBV9 with TRBJ2-5; D is possibly TRBD1 (5 bases). Germline V gives CDR1 SGDLS, CDR2 YYNGEE. V was trimmed by 4 bases and J by 4 bases, leaving 14 bases between them. The CDR3 totals 14 residues. Here the CDR3 reads CASSLPQGGETQYF. The CDR3 DNA follows: TGTGCCAGCAGCCTACCGCAGGGTGGAGAGACCCAGTACTTC.

J is TRBJ2-2 and V is TRBV5-1, with 9 bases fitting TRBD1. The CDR3 runs 14 residues. Trimming removed 4 bases from V and 7 bases from J; junction bases left unmatched: 5. The germline V gene encodes CDR1 SGHRS and CDR2 YFSETQ. The CDR3 loop reads CASSTTGGLGELFF. DNA for the CDR3: TGCGCCAGCAGCACCACAGGGGGCCTCGGGGAGCTGTTTTTT.

The chain carries TRBV19 and TRBJ1-2; tentative D call: TRBD1 (6 bases). Per germline, CDR1 LNHDA and CDR2 SQIVND (reference sequence). With 5 bases removed from V and 4 bases from J, the gap between germline ends came to 17 bases. The CDR3 contains 15 residues. This CDR3 is CASSGQGRGGYGYTF. The CDR3 DNA is TGTGCCAGTAGTGGGCAGGGGAGAGGTGGCTATGGCTACACCTTC.

The chain links TRBV5-1 to TRBJ2-5; TRBD2 might be the D (6 bases). CDR1 is SGHRS and CDR2 is YFSETQ in the germline V gene. CDR3 length: 15 residues. Trimming removed 4 bases at V and 6 bases at J, with 19 bases between. The CDR3 nucleotides read TGCGCCAGCAGCCCGAAGCCCGGGGGTGAAAAGACCCAGTACTTC. This translates into CASSPKPGGEKTQYF.

The chain recombines TRBV11-3 with TRBJ2-1; D possibly corresponds to TRBD2 (6 bases). The CDR3 has 14 amino acids. Germline CDR1 SGHNT, CDR2 YENEEA. The V and J ends lost 3 bases and 2 bases respectively, with 8 bases between them. The CDR3 region is CASSLTGAYNEQFF. CDR3 nucleotide sequence: TGTGCCAGCAGCTTGACGGGAGCCTACAATGAGCAGTTCTTC.